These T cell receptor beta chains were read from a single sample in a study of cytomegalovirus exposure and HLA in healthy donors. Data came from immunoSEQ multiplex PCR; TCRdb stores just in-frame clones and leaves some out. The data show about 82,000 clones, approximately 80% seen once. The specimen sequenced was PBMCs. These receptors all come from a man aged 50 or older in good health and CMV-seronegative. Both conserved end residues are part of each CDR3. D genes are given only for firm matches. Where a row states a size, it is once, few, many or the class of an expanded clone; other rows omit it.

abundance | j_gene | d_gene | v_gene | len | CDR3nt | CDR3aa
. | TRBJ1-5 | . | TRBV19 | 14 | TGTGCCAGTAGTATACAGGGGTTAGGGCAGCCCCAGCATTTT | CASSIQGLGQPQHF
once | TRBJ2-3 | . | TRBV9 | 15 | TGTGCCAGCAGCGTAGCTTTAGTACAGGAAGATACGCAGTATTTT | CASSVALVQEDTQYF
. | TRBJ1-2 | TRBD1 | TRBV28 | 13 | TGTGCCAGCAGTCCCTATACAGGGGATGGCTACACCTTC | CASSPYTGDGYTF
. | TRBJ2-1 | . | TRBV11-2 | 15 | TGTGCCAGCAGCTTAGTTCCGGGGAGTCACGCGGAGCAGTTCTTC | CASSLVPGSHAEQFF
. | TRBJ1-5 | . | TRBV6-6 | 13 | TGTGCCAGCAGTTTGGCCGTAAATCAGCCCCAGCATTTT | CASSLAVNQPQHF
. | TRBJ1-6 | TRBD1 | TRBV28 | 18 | TGTGCCAGCAGTCAAGGACAGGGGGCTAGGCCCTATAATTCACCCCTCCACTTT | CASSQGQGARPYNSPLHF
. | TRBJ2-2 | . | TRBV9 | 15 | TGTGCCAGCAGCGCAATTACAGGGAACACCGGGGAGCTGTTTTTT | CASSAITGNTGELFF
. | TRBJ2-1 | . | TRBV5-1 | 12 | TGCGCCAGCAGCCCCCTAAGGGGTGAGCAGTTCTTC | CASSPLRGEQFF
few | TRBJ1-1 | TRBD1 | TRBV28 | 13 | TGTGCCAGCCACAGGGGGCGGGTCACTGAAGCTTTCTTT | CASHRGRVTEAFF
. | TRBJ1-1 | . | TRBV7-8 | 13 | TGTGCCAGCAGCATCCGGGGGGGGACTGAAGCTTTCTTT | CASSIRGGTEAFF
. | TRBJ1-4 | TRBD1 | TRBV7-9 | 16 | TGTGCCAGCAGCCGACAGGGGGGGGGTATGAGTGAAAAACTGTTTTTT | CASSRQGGGMSEKLFF
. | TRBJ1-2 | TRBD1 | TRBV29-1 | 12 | TGCAGCGTTGGGACAGGGAGCCATGGCTACACCTTC | CSVGTGSHGYTF
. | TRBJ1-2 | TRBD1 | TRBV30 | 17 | TGTGCCTGGAGACCTGATGCGGGACAGGGGGTTAACTATGGCTACACCTTC | CAWRPDAGQGVNYGYTF
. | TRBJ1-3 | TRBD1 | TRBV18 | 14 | TGTGCCAGCTCACCATGGACAGGGGAGGACACCATATATTTT | CASSPWTGEDTIYF
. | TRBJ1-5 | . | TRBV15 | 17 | TGTGCCACCAGCAGAGTCGGTCAGCCTAGTGGCAATCAGCCCCAGCATTTT | CATSRVGQPSGNQPQHF
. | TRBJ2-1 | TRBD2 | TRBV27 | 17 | TGTGCCAGCAGTTTACGGACTAGCGGGGGCTCCTACAATGAGCAGTTCTTC | CASSLRTSGGSYNEQFF
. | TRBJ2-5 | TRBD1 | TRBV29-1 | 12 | TGCAGCGGGAGGACAGGGCTAGAGACCCAGTACTTC | CSGRTGLETQYF
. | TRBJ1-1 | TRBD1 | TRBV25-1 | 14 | TGTGCCAGCAGGAGACAGGGTGAGAACACTGAAGCTTTCTTT | CASRRQGENTEAFF
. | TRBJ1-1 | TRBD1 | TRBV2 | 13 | TGTGCCAGACCGGGACAGTGGAACACTGAAGCTTTCTTT | CARPGQWNTEAFF
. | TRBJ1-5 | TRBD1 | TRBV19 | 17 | TGTGCCAGTAGTCTGTCCGTCGGACAGGGGAGCAATCAGCCCCAGCATTTT | CASSLSVGQGSNQPQHF
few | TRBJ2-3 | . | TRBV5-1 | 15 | TGCGCCAGCAGCTTGACAGTAGCGGGCACAGATACGCAGTATTTT | CASSLTVAGTDTQYF
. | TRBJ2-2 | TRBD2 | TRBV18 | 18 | TGTGCCAGCTCACCACTACTTCTAGCGGGGGAACTCTCCGGGGAGCTGTTTTTT | CASSPLLLAGELSGELFF
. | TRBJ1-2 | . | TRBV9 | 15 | TGTGCCAGCAGCGCGGACAGTTTTTCTTACTATGGCTACACCTTC | CASSADSFSYYGYTF
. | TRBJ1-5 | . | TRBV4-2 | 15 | TGTGCCAGCAGCCAAGACATACAAGACAATCAGCCCCAGCATTTT | CASSQDIQDNQPQHF
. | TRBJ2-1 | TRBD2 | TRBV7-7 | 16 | TGTGCTAGCAGCGCTAGCGGGCGGCTGTCCTACAATGAGCAGTTCTTC | CASSASGRLSYNEQFF
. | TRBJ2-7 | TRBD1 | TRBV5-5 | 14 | TGTGCCAGCAGCTTATATGAGGGGGCGCACGGGCAGTACTTC | CASSLYEGAHGQYF
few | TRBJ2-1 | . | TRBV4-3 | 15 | TGCGCCAGCAGCCAAGACAGGGGCTTCCACAATGAGCAGTTCTTC | CASSQDRGFHNEQFF
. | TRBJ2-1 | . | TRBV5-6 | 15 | TGTGCCAGCAGCTTATGGACCCGGAGGCGTAGTGAGCAGTTCTTC | CASSLWTRRRSEQFF
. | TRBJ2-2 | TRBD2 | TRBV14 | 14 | TGTGCCAGCAGCCGAGCGGGGTCCACCGGGGAGCTGTTTTTT | CASSRAGSTGELFF
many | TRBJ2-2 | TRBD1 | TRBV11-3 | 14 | TGTGCCAGCAGCTCAGGGGGGAACACCGGGGAGCTGTTTTTT | CASSSGGNTGELFF
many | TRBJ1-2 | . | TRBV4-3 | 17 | TGCGCCAGCAGCCCAGGGCCCGGCCAAAAAGGGGACTATGGCTACACCTTC | CASSPGPGQKGDYGYTF
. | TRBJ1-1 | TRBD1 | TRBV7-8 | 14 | TGTGCCAGCAGCCCAAGACAGGGGCACACTGAAGCTTTCTTT | CASSPRQGHTEAFF
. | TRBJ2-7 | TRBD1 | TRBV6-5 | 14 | TGTGCCAGCAGTTTCAGGGACAGGATCTACGAGCAGTACTTC | CASSFRDRIYEQYF
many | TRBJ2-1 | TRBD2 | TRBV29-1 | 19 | TGCAGCGTTGACGGGGGGGCTAGCGGGGGCCCATACTCCTACAATGAGCAGTTCTTC | CSVDGGASGGPYSYNEQFF
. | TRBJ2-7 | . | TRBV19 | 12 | TGTGCCAGTCGTCAGGGAACCTACGAGCAGTACTTC | CASRQGTYEQYF
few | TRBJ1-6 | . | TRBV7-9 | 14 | TGTGCCAGCAGCTTAGATGGACAGACGGTCCCCCTCCACTTT | CASSLDGQTVPLHF
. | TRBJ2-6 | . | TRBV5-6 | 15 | TGTGCCAGCAGCTTGGAACAGCTCTGGGCCAACGTCCTGACTTTC | CASSLEQLWANVLTF
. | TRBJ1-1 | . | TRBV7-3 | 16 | TGTGCCAGCAGCCGTGAGCGGGCGCTTAGCCCTGCTGAAGCTTTCTTT | CASSRERALSPAEAFF
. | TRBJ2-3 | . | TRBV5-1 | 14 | TGCGCCAGCAAGCCAGGGGGGAGGACAGATACGCAGTATTTT | CASKPGGRTDTQYF
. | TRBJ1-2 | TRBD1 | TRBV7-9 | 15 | TGTGCCACAGAAACTCCGGGACAGGGAGGGTATGGCTACACCTTC | CATETPGQGGYGYTF
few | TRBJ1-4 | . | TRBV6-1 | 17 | TGTGCCAGCAGTGAAGGACACTATGGAGCTGGAGGTGAAAAACTGTTTTTT | CASSEGHYGAGGEKLFF
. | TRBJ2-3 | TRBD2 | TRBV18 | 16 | TGTGCCAGCTCATCAAGGGATGCGGGAGGCACAGATACGCAGTATTTT | CASSSRDAGGTDTQYF
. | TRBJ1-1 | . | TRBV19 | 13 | TGTGCCAGTAGTTTGAGGATGAACACTGAAGCTTTCTTT | CASSLRMNTEAFF
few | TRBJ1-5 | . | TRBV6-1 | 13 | TGTGCCAGCAGTGGAGACTCTCATCAGCCCCAGCATTTT | CASSGDSHQPQHF
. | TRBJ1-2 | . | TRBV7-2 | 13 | TGTGCCAGCAGCTTAGGGGCAGCCCAGGGCTACACCTTC | CASSLGAAQGYTF
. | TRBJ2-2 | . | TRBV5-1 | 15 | TGCGCCAGCAGCTCGGGACTTGGTAACACCGGGGAGCTGTTTTTT | CASSSGLGNTGELFF
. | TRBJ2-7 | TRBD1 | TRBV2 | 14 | TGTGCCATTAGAAAACAGGGGCCCTCATACGAGCAGTACTTC | CAIRKQGPSYEQYF
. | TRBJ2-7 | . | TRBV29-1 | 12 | TGCAGCGCGTCGGCAGGGTGGCAGCAGCAGTACTTC | CSASAGWQQQYF